The subject of this entry is one T cell receptor (beta chain). The CDR3 loop spans 14 amino acids. Germline V gene lookup returns CDR1 SQVTM and CDR2 ANQGSEA. J gave up 3 bases and V 3 bases, and 6 bases lay outside the gene matches. The data stem from a study of blood T cell repertoires in COVID-19. Turning to the study itself: From the United States, Italy and Spain came samples of acute and convalescent COVID-19. In each case, the material was cDNA or gDNA derived from T cells, B-cell-depleted T cells, or PBMCs.

Authors' processing steps: Amplifying reference gene primers gave estimates of nucleated cell counts. Generated by immunoSEQ multiplex PCR, the TCRdb table keeps only in-frame clones and is missing some. That table is the source of V, J and clone size, and D and trimming were worked out from the DNA. The sample includes 250,000 to 300,000 clones, 85% to 90% of them seen just once. Sequencing was done on a sample of peripheral blood. This TCR was sampled from a woman aged 30 to 39 with COVID-19, enrolled during active disease. V usage is TRBV29-1 and J usage is TRBJ2-7; 9 bases agree with TRBD2. The CDR3 here is CSVERLAGNYEQYF. The CDR3 DNA reads as TGCAGCGTTGAGAGGCTAGCGGGGAACTACGAGCAGTACTTC.